The 21 T cell receptor beta chains below all came from one sample that was sequenced in a study of identical twins. TCRdb fed the 5' RACE reads into MiXCR, producing one record per CDR3 protein. The sample has about 690,000 distinct CDR3 sequences; approximately 6.1% are singletons. Sample: naive T cells sorted from blood. The receptors stem from a man aged 18 to 35 in good health.

This clonotype was recorded at least ten times. The chain has TRBV20-1 and TRBJ2-1; TRBD2 matches at 7 bases. The J segment lost 15 bases and the V segment lost 5 bases, leaving 13 bases of the junction unmatched. Germline V gene sequence: CDR1 DFQATT, CDR2 SNEGSKA (reference sequence). The CDR3 sequence is 12 residues long. CDR3 sequence (DNA): TGCAGTGCTCGGGGGGAGGGGCCTGGGTGGTTCTTC. Its translation is CSARGEGPGWFF.

There are many counts of this clonotype. The rearrangement links TRBV5-1 to TRBJ2-2; 10 bases align to TRBD2. V lost 5 bases and J lost 10; bases outside the gene matches: 8. The germline V gene has CDR1 SGHRS and CDR2 YFSETQ. The CDR3 is 14 amino acids. CDR3 residues: CASSSGLANEELFF. Written as DNA, the CDR3 is TGCGCCAGCAGTTCGGGACTAGCGAATGAGGAGCTGTTTTTT.

Many counts were recorded for this clonotype. The chain links TRBV20-1 to TRBJ1-1; perhaps TRBD1 as D (5 bases). Trimming stripped 6 bases from V and 0 bases from J, with 11 bases between. This CDR3 is built from 13 residues. CDR1 is DFQATT, CDR2 SNEGSKA, per germline (reference sequence). In nucleotides, the CDR3 is TGCAGTGCCACGAGAGGGGTGAACACTGAAGCTTTCTTT. Encoded protein: CSATRGVNTEAFF.

This clonotype occurred a few times. In DNA, the CDR3 is TGTGCCAGCAGCCCCCACGGTAGTGACAGGGGGAAAAATGAGCAGTTCTTC. The encoded protein is CASSPHGSDRGKNEQFF. The rearrangement uses TRBV11-3 and TRBJ2-1; the match to TRBD1 covers 9 bases. This CDR3 region has 17 residues. Germline trimming cut 5 bases from V and 7 bases from J; bases unmatched to any gene: 15. Germline CDR1 reads SGHNT; CDR2 reads YENEEA.

This clonotype has ten or more counts. The chain is built from TRBV6-1 and TRBJ2-2, with D tentatively TRBD1 (5 bases). The CDR3 is 15 amino acids. Germline V gene lookup returns CDR1 MNHNS and CDR2 SASEGT. V dropped 5 bases and J dropped 2 bases, with 12 bases sitting between them. The CDR3 region is CASSPADSNTGELFF. CDR3 DNA sequence: TGTGCCAGCAGTCCGGCCGACAGCAACACCGGGGAGCTGTTTTTT.

This clonotype was seen many times. In DNA form, the CDR3 reads TGTGCCCCGCCAGCGGGATTCTACAATGAGCAGTTCTTC. It yields the protein CAPPAGFYNEQFF. The genes are TRBV6-4 and TRBJ2-1, with 7 nucleotides matching TRBD2. The V and J ends lost 11 bases and 3 bases, in that order; junction bases with no gene match: 7. Germline V gene data show CDR1 as MRHNA and CDR2 as SNTAGT. The CDR3 extends over 13 amino acids.

The DNA for the CDR3 is TGTGCCAGCAGCTTAGTCTGGGGCGGGAGCTCCTACAATGAGCAGTTCTTC. This sequence encodes CASSLVWGGSSYNEQFF. The chain employs TRBV7-6 and TRBJ2-1, with 7 nucleotides matching TRBD2. Germline loops: CDR1 SGHVS, CDR2 FNYEAQ. This CDR3 has 17 residues. Trimming at V came to 1 base and at J to 0 bases, leaving 6 bases not matched to a gene.

At least ten counts were recorded for this clonotype. The V call is TRBV9, the J call TRBJ1-5; TRBD1 matches at 8 bases. CDR1 and CDR2 from the germline V gene are SGDLS and YYNGEE. The CDR3 length is 15 residues. Losses at the gene ends were 2 bases for V and 2 bases for J; bases not matched to a gene: 3. CDR3 in amino acids: CASSVTGAGNQPQHF. The CDR3, as DNA: TGTGCCAGCAGCGTGACAGGGGCAGGCAATCAGCCCCAGCATTTT.

This clonotype has ten or more counts. This sequence joins TRBV20-1 and TRBJ1-4; tentative D call: TRBD1 (6 bases). CDR1 and CDR2 (germline): DFQATT, SNEGSKA (reference sequence). The CDR3 loop spans 15 amino acids. The V end lost 0 bases, the J end lost 4 bases, and 12 bases lay between the germline ends. This CDR3 is CSARDHRAYNEKLFF. DNA for the CDR3: TGCAGTGCTAGAGATCACAGGGCGTATAATGAAAAACTGTTTTTT.

In this sample, this clonotype turned up many times. V gene TRBV12-3 or TRBV12-4 combines with J gene TRBJ1-2, with D perhaps TRBD1 (5 bases). V shed 0 bases and J shed 8 bases, with 13 bases lying between them. This CDR3 has 14 residues. CDR3 sequence reads: CASSLAYRDQGYTF. DNA of the CDR3: TGTGCCAGCAGTTTAGCGTACCGGGACCAAGGCTACACCTTC.

This clonotype was picked up a small number of times. The rearrangement uses TRBV10-3 and TRBJ1-1, with 7 bases aligning to TRBD1. V lost 7 bases to trimming and J lost 1 base; unmatched junction nucleotides: 12. Germline assignment: CDR1 ENHRY and CDR2 SYGVKD. The CDR3 has 16 residues. CDR3 DNA sequence: TGTGCCATCACGGCGGGCCCGGGACAGCAGAACACTGAAGCTTTCTTT. Translation gives CAITAGPGQQNTEAFF.

J is TRBJ2-7 and V is TRBV20-1, with TRBD2 matching 7 bases. The V segment lost 3 bases and the J segment 6 bases; nucleotides outside the gene matches: 11. CDR3 size: 14 residues. CDR1 is DFQATT, CDR2 SNEGSKA, per germline (reference sequence). CDR3 sequence (DNA): TGCAGTGCTAGTTCCCTAGCGGCCTACGGCGAGCAGTACTTC. Translated, it gives CSASSLAAYGEQYF.

Ten or more counts support this clonotype. The V gene is TRBV7-9, the J gene TRBJ2-7, with D perhaps matching TRBD2 (5 bases). Germline CDR1 is SEHNR and CDR2 is FQNEAQ (reference sequence). The CDR3 totals 13 residues. The V gene lost 0 bases and the J gene lost 5 bases, with 8 bases spanning the gap. The CDR3 sequence: CASSLAAADEQYV. The CDR3 DNA is TGTGCCAGCAGCTTAGCAGCGGCCGACGAGCAGTACGTC.

As concerns this clonotype: At one end the junction does not follow the germline gene, possibly because of a read error. This sequence joins TRBV24-1 and TRBJ2-2; weak D call: TRBD2 (6 bases). Germline V gene sequence: CDR1 KGHDR, CDR2 SFDVKD. This CDR3 has 14 amino acids. CDR3 sequence reads: CATSDLAGTGELCF. The DNA of the CDR3 is TGTGCCACCAGTGACCTTGCGGGGACCGGGGAGCTGTGTTTT.

The sample holds many counts of this clonotype. The chain is built from TRBV6-2 or TRBV6-3 and TRBJ2-2; D is undetermined. V was shortened by 6 bases and J by 8 bases, with 7 bases between the two germline ends. The CDR3 sequence is 11 residues long. Germline-derived CDR1 and CDR2 are MNHEY and SVGEGT. CDR3 in DNA: TGTGCCAGCAGGACGACAGGGGAGCTGTTTTTT. Its translation is CASRTTGELFF.

This clonotype was counted only a few times. The chain carries TRBV5-5 and TRBJ2-3; TRBD1 matches 7 bases. V dropped 4 bases and J dropped 3; count of bases not matched to a gene: 11. This CDR3 is built from 16 residues. Germline lookup yields CDR1 SGHKS and CDR2 YYEKEE (reference sequence). The CDR3 region is CASSPSEDRKTDTQYF. The DNA of the CDR3 is TGTGCCAGCAGCCCCTCCGAGGACAGGAAAACAGATACGCAGTATTTT.

This clonotype has at least ten counts. CDR3 sequence: CASSRLVAYNEQFF. The CDR3 region has the DNA TGTGCCAGCAGCCGACTAGTTGCCTACAATGAGCAGTTCTTC. J is TRBJ2-1 and V is TRBV12-3 or TRBV12-4; weak D call: TRBD2 (6 bases). The V gene lost 6 bases and the J gene lost 2 bases, with 11 bases spanning the gap. CDR3 length: 14 residues.

This clonotype was recorded many times. The V call is TRBV20-1, the J call TRBJ1-6, with a tentative D call TRBD1 (6 bases). V shed 6 bases and J shed 7 bases, with 13 bases lying between them. Looked up from germline, CDR1 is DFQATT and CDR2 is SNEGSKA (reference sequence). CDR3 length: 13 residues. Here the CDR3 DNA reads TGCAGTGCCCTACAGGGATGGAATTCACCCCTCCACTTT. Its protein product is CSALQGWNSPLHF.

The table lists this clonotype with a few counts. V usage is TRBV27 and J usage is TRBJ2-1; the D is unclear. From germline, CDR1 is MNHEY and CDR2 SMNVEV (reference sequence). The CDR3 is 14 amino acids. Trimming removed 2 bases at V and 5 bases at J, with 10 bases between. The CDR3, as DNA: TGTGCCAGCAGTTTAGAGACTCTTCACAATGAGCAGTTCTTC. Encoded protein: CASSLETLHNEQFF.

This clonotype was counted only a few times. The chain's CDR3 is CASSDRQRSGSDTQYF. The CDR3, as DNA: TGTGCCAGCAGTGACCGACAGCGATCGGGATCAGATACGCAGTATTTT. The rearrangement uses TRBV25-1 and TRBJ2-3; D is possibly TRBD1 or TRBD2 (5 bases each). V was shortened by 3 bases and J by 4 bases, with 17 bases between the two germline ends. Germline values: CDR1 MGHDK, CDR2 SYGVNS. The CDR3 contains 16 residues.

The sample holds many counts of this clonotype. The genes are TRBV9 and TRBJ2-2; D call uncertain. V was shortened by 4 bases and J by 7 bases, with 5 bases between the two germline ends. CDR3 length equals 11 residues. CDR1 SGDLS and CDR2 YYNGEE come from the germline V gene. CDR3 protein: CASSTSGELFF. DNA for the CDR3: TGTGCCAGCAGCACCAGCGGGGAGCTGTTTTTT.